The TCR beta chain described here comes from a study of response to subunit inactivated influenza vaccine. Points from the study as a whole: A suggestion made by the authors is that each seasonal influenza vaccination recruits few new T cells.

TCRdb analysed the RT-PCR reads with MiXCR anew, one entry per CDR3 protein. The table includes more than 400,000 distinct CDR3 sequences, roughly 11% detected once. On this clonotype: Its antigen is currently unknown.

Trimming took off 5 bases at V and 2 bases at J, with 16 bases between the two ends. This CDR3 is 16 amino acids long. Germline CDR1 and CDR2: KGHDR and SFDVKD. The chain uses TRBV24-1 and TRBJ2-3; D is perhaps TRBD2 (6 bases). The TCR sequence derives from a man aged 45-65 years who received an inactivated influenza vaccine. The sequencing used PBMCs from blood, collected more than 35 days after vaccination. CDR3 DNA: TGTGCCACCAGTGGTGGAAGGACGGGAGCCACAGATACGCAGTATTTT. Its protein is CATSGGRTGATDTQYF.